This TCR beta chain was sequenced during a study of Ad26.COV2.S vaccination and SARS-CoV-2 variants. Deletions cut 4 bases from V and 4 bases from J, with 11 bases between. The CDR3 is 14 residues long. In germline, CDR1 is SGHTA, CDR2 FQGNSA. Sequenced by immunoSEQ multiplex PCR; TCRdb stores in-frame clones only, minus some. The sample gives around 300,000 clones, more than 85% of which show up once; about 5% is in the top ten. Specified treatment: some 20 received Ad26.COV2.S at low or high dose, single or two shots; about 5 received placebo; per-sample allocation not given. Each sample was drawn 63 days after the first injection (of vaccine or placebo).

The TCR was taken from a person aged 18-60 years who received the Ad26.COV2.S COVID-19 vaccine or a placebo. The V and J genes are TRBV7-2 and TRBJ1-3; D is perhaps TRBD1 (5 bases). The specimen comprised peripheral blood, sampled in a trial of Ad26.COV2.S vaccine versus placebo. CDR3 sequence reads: CASSSGALGNTIYF. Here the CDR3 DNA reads TGTGCCAGCAGCTCCGGGGCGCTGGGAAACACCATATATTTT.